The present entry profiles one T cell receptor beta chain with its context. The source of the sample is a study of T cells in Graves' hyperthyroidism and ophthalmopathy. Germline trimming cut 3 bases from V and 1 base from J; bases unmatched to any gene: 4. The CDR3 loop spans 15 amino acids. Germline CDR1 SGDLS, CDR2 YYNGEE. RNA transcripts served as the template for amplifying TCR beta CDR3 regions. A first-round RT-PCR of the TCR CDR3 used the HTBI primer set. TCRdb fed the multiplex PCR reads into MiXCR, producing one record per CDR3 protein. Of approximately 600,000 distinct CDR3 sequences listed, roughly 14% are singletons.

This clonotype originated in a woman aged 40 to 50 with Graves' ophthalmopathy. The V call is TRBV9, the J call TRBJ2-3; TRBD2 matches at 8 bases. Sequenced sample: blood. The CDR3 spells CASSAGLARTDTQYF. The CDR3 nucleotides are TGTGCCAGCAGCGCCGGACTAGCCCGCACAGATACGCAGTATTTT.